This paragraph reports one T cell receptor (beta chain). This sample stems from a study of blood T cell repertoires in COVID-19. Study background: The United States, Italy and Spain were the sources of the acute and convalescent COVID-19 samples. PBMCs, B-cell-depleted T cells, or T cells provided the cDNA or gDNA that made up the material.

Germline CDR1 ENHRY, CDR2 SYGVKD. The J segment lost 3 bases and the V segment lost 0 bases, leaving 4 bases of the junction unmatched. The CDR3 spans 17 residues. In the original processing: Cell counts per sample came from amplifying reference gene primers. Profiling relied on immunoSEQ multiplex PCR, and the TCRdb table lists in-frame clones only, not all of them. Clone size and the V and J calls come from that table; the DNA yielded D and trimming. The sample contains under 300,000 clones, roughly 90% of which appear only once. The TCR originated in a man aged 45 to 65 with acute or convalescent COVID-19. The rearrangement uses TRBV10-3 and TRBJ2-1; 11 nucleotides line up with TRBD2. Sequenced input: peripheral blood. The CDR3 is CAISESTSGAYYNEQFF. In DNA form, the CDR3 reads TGTGCCATCAGTGAGTCGACTAGCGGGGCCTACTACAATGAGCAGTTCTTC.